This T cell receptor (beta chain) was sequenced in a study of circulating and synovial CD4+ cells in juvenile arthritis. Using immunoSEQ multiplex PCR, the repertoire was profiled, and TCRdb retains in-frame clones only, with some absent. Of around 32,000 clones listed, 90% to 95% are singletons. CDR1 is MNHEY, CDR2 SVGAGI, per germline. This CDR3 has 16 amino acids. Trimming at V came to 4 bases and at J to 1 base, leaving 8 bases not matched to a gene. Samples derive from patients with active juvenile idiopathic arthritis. Sequencing used CD4+ T cells from blood. This chain connects TRBV6-5 to TRBJ2-3; 7 nucleotides match TRBD2. The TCR originated in a human donor with juvenile idiopathic arthritis. CDR3 in DNA: TGTGCCAGCAGTTGGGGTGGGGGGGATCGCACAGATACGCAGTATTTT. It yields the protein CASSWGGGDRTDTQYF.